One sample yielded the 22 T cell receptor beta chains listed below, sequenced in a study of blood T cell repertoires in COVID-19. Profiling relied on immunoSEQ multiplex PCR, and the TCRdb table lists in-frame clones only, not all of them. This sample has over 250,000 clones, with approximately 93% found just once. Input material: peripheral blood. The receptors originated from a woman aged 25 to 39 with COVID-19, enrolled during active disease.

The chain uses TRBV19 and TRBJ1-1, with D hard to call. Trimming shortened V by 6 bases and J by 3 bases, and 17 bases separated the two germline ends. The CDR3 has 15 residues. Germline assignment: CDR1 LNHDA and CDR2 SQIVND (reference sequence). The CDR3 here is CASSPRANSYTEAFF. The CDR3 DNA is TGTGCCAGTAGCCCGAGGGCCAACTCCTACACTGAAGCTTTCTTT.

The CDR3 nucleotides are TGTGCCAGCAGCGGACCCGGGACACCTAACTATGGCTACACCTTC. Protein: CASSGPGTPNYGYTF. The chain uses TRBV9 and TRBJ1-2; D possibly corresponds to TRBD1 (6 bases). V gave up 3 bases and J gave up 0 bases, with 12 bases separating them. Germline assignment: CDR1 SGDLS and CDR2 YYNGEE. CDR3 length: 15 residues.

The rearrangement uses TRBV9 and TRBJ2-2; no clear D. Per germline, CDR1 SGDLS and CDR2 YYNGEE. The CDR3 is 13 amino acids. V lost 2 bases to trimming and J lost 6 bases, with 8 bases between them. CDR3 protein: CASSVGGPGELFF. DNA for the CDR3: TGTGCCAGCAGCGTCGGCGGCCCCGGGGAGCTGTTTTTT.

The V and J genes are TRBV19 and TRBJ1-4; 9 positions agree with TRBD1. Germline loops: CDR1 LNHDA, CDR2 SQIVND (reference sequence). Trimming cost V 5 bases and J 10 bases; bases outside gene matches: 8. CDR3 length: 14 amino acids. The CDR3 protein is CASSFRDRVGKLFF. The CDR3 coding sequence is TGTGCCAGTAGTTTCCGGGACAGGGTAGGAAAACTGTTTTTT.

The chain uses TRBV19 and TRBJ2-1, with D unclear. V was pared by 5 bases and J by 7 bases, with 6 bases between. The germline CDR1 and CDR2 sequences are LNHDA and SQIVND (reference sequence). The CDR3 is made up of 11 amino acids. In nucleotides, the CDR3 is TGTGCCAGTAGTCTCTCGAATGAGCAGTTCTTC. It is translated as CASSLSNEQFF.

The chain uses TRBV6-5 and TRBJ1-2; possibly TRBD1 for D (6 bases). This CDR3 is 14 amino acids long. The V gene's germline CDR1 is MNHEY and CDR2 SVGAGI. Trimming took off 5 bases at V and 1 base at J, with 11 bases between the two ends. As DNA, the CDR3 is TGTGCCAGCAGTCCGCGGACAGTTAACTATGGCTACACCTTC. It specifies CASSPRTVNYGYTF.

This chain links TRBV18 with TRBJ1-1; 7 nucleotides agree with TRBD1. The length of the CDR3 is 13 residues. Germline V gene lookup returns CDR1 KGHSH and CDR2 LQKENI. V lost 11 bases and J lost 7; bases outside the gene matches: 13. The CDR3 sequence: CADQVDRDGEAFF. For the CDR3, the DNA is TGTGCCGACCAGGTAGACAGGGACGGTGAAGCTTTCTTT.

Only one count was recorded for this clone. J is TRBJ1-6 and V is TRBV4-1; TRBD1 might be the D (5 bases). V was cut by 0 bases and J by 1 base, with 10 bases left in between. This CDR3 has 17 amino acids. CDR1 and CDR2 from the germline V gene are MGHRA and YSYEKL. The CDR3 reads CASSQDSQGSYNSPLHF. DNA of the CDR3: TGCGCCAGCAGCCAAGATTCCCAGGGTTCCTATAATTCACCCCTCCACTTT.

This sequence joins TRBV27 and TRBJ2-1; TRBD2 is a possible D gene (6 bases). Germline V gene data show CDR1 as MNHEY and CDR2 as SMNVEV (reference sequence). CDR3 size: 13 residues. Trimming left V 3 bases short and J 9 bases short, with 12 bases between. The CDR3 is CASSLLAEGEQFF. CDR3 nucleotides: TGTGCCAGCAGTTTGTTAGCGGAGGGTGAGCAGTTCTTC.

The chain joins TRBV7-2 to TRBJ2-3; 9 nucleotides match TRBD1. J lost 4 bases, V lost 5 bases, and 7 bases had no gene match. The CDR3 covers 15 residues. Germline V gene lookup returns CDR1 SGHTA and CDR2 FQGNSA. The CDR3 reads CASSAGTGRSDTQYF. CDR3 sequence (DNA): TGTGCCAGCAGCGCCGGGACAGGGAGGTCAGATACGCAGTATTTT. Full variable domain (remainder filled in from reference TRBV7-2 and TRBJ2-3): GAGVSQSPSNKVTEKGKDVELRCDPISGHTALYWYRQSLGQGLEFLIYFQGNSAPDKSGLPSDRFSAERTGGSVSTLTIQRTQQEDSAVYLCASSAGTGRSDTQYFGPGTRLTVL.

The chain combines TRBV25-1 with TRBJ1-5; TRBD1 might be the D (6 bases). CDR3 length: 14 residues. Trimming took off 2 bases at V and 7 bases at J, with 12 bases between the two ends. Germline V gene sequence: CDR1 MGHDK, CDR2 SYGVNS. CDR3 nucleotides: TGTGCCAGCAGTGAACTACAGGGTGAACAGCCCCAGCATTTT. Its translation: CASSELQGEQPQHF.

The V call is TRBV4-1, the J call TRBJ2-7, with D unclear. Trimming removed 2 bases at V and 0 bases at J, with 8 bases between. Germline assignment: CDR1 MGHRA and CDR2 YSYEKL. CDR3 length equals 14 residues. The CDR3 DNA is TGCGCCAGCAGCCAAAGCATTAGCTCCTACGAGCAGTACTTC. It codes for CASSQSISSYEQYF.

The V gene is TRBV21-1, the J gene TRBJ2-1; the table's D gene call, TRBD2, was not cross checked with the DNA. TRBV21-1 is a pseudogene locus. This CDR3 has 16 amino acids. This CDR3 reads CASSKEGTSKVYEQFF. The CDR3 DNA reads TGTGCCAGCAGCAAAGAGGGGACTAGTAAGGTCTATGAGCAGTTCTTC.

V and J are TRBV5-4 and TRBJ2-7; 8 nucleotides match TRBD1. Trimming took 4 bases from V and 3 from J; bases not matched to a gene: 9. The CDR3 contains 15 residues. Germline-derived CDR1 and CDR2 are SGHNT and YYREEE (reference sequence). The CDR3, as DNA: TGTGCCAGCAGCCCGGACAGGGCGTCCCTCTACGAGCAGTACTTC. Translation: CASSPDRASLYEQYF.

The chain employs TRBV6-5 and TRBJ2-3; the match to TRBD2 covers 12 bases. Unmatched junction bases numbered 3, after V lost 8 bases and J lost 3 bases. CDR3 size: 14 residues. From germline, CDR1 is MNHEY and CDR2 SVGAGI. CDR3 amino acids: CASSSGRATDTQYF. CDR3 in DNA: TGTGCCAGCTCTAGCGGGAGGGCTACAGATACGCAGTATTTT.

The V and J genes are TRBV6-1 and TRBJ1-5; no reliable D call. V was clipped by 3 bases and J by 4 bases, with 10 bases between them. CDR3 length: 14 amino acids. Germline assignment: CDR1 MNHNS and CDR2 SASEGT. The CDR3 reads CASSEAGSNQPQHF. CDR3 DNA sequence: TGTGCCAGCAGTGAGGCGGGGTCGAATCAGCCCCAGCATTTT.

The chain joins TRBV5-1 to TRBJ2-2; tentative D call: TRBD2 (6 bases). V lost 4 bases and J 0 bases, leaving 13 bases between the germline ends. CDR1 SGHRS and CDR2 YFSETQ come from the germline V gene. CDR3 length: 16 amino acids. The CDR3 DNA sequence: TGCGCCAGCAGCAAGACTAGTACCACGAACACCGGGGAGCTGTTTTTT. Translating it yields CASSKTSTTNTGELFF.

This chain links TRBV7-8 with TRBJ1-3; D is unclear. The V gene's germline CDR1 is SGHVS and CDR2 FQNEAQ. Deletions cut 2 bases from V and 1 base from J, with 9 bases between. The CDR3 sequence is 15 residues long. The CDR3 here is CASSLSVSSGNTIYF. In DNA, the CDR3 is TGTGCCAGCAGCTTATCCGTATCTTCTGGAAACACCATATATTTT.

This clone was counted many times. The chain uses TRBV28 and TRBJ1-1; 11 nucleotides line up with TRBD1. V lost 5 bases to trimming and J lost 4 bases; unmatched junction nucleotides: 6. The germline V gene encodes CDR1 MDHEN and CDR2 SYDVKM. The CDR3 extends over 15 amino acids. CDR3 DNA sequence: TGTGCCAGCAGTGTCTCCGGGACAGGGGGCACTGAAGCTTTCTTT. As protein: CASSVSGTGGTEAFF.

The chain couples TRBV5-1 to TRBJ2-7, with 9 bases identical to TRBD2. The ends lost 5 bases at V and 3 bases at J; junction bases unmatched: 12. Germline lookup yields CDR1 SGHRS and CDR2 YFSETQ. The CDR3 extends over 16 amino acids. DNA of the CDR3: TGCGCCAGCAGTCACATAGCGGGAGCATCCAACTACGAGCAGTACTTC. Protein product: CASSHIAGASNYEQYF.

This clone was observed a handful of times. V is TRBV18 and J is TRBJ2-7, with 7 bases aligning to TRBD1. Looked up from germline, CDR1 is KGHSH and CDR2 is LQKENI. CDR3 length: 14 residues. J was trimmed by 0 bases and V by 3 bases; bases with no gene match: 2. The CDR3 DNA sequence: TGTGCCAGCTCACCCGGGACAGTCTCCTACGAGCAGTACTTC. As protein: CASSPGTVSYEQYF.

This clone has just one count. The chain couples TRBV10-3 to TRBJ1-5; D is possibly TRBD1 (5 bases). CDR3 size: 14 residues. V was shortened by 8 bases and J by 5 bases, with 16 bases between the two germline ends. Germline CDR1 reads ENHRY; CDR2 reads SYGVKD. CDR3 residues: CAISPGKGDQPQHF. DNA of the CDR3: TGTGCCATCTCTCCAGGGAAAGGGGATCAGCCCCAGCATTTT.